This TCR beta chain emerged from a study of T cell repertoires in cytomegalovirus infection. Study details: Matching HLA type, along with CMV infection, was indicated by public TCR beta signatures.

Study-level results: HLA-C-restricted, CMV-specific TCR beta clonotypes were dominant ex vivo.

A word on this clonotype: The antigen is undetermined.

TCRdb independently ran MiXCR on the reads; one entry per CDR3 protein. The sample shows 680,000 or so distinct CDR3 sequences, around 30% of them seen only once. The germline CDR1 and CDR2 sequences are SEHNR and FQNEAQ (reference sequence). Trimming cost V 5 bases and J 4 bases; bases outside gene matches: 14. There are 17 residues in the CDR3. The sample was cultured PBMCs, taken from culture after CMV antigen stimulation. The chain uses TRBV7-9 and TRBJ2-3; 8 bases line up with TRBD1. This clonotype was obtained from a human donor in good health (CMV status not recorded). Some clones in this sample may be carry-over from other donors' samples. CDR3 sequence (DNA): TGTGCCAGCAGCATCTCAGGGGGCGCAGGTTCGGCAGATACGCAGTATTTT. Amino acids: CASSISGGAGSADTQYF. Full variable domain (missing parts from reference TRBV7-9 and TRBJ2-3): DTGVSQNPRHKITKRGQNVTFRCDPISEHNRLYWYRQTLGQGPEFLTYFQNEAQLEKSRLLSDRFSAERPKGSFSTLEIQRTEQGDSAMYLCASSISGGAGSADTQYFGPGTRLTVL.